A single sample gave rise to the 6 T cell receptor beta chains below, sequenced in a study of early T cells in non-severe SARS-CoV-2 infection. TCRdb re-called the 5' RACE reads through MiXCR, storing one row per CDR3 protein. The table has around 53,000 distinct CDR3 sequences, 12% seen once. Sequenced input: whole blood. The source is an adult who was a healthcare worker with PCR-confirmed SARS-CoV-2 infection or an uninfected control (not recorded which).

This clonotype was seen only once. The rearrangement links TRBV29-1 to TRBJ1-2; 7 nucleotides agree with TRBD1. J lost 7 bases, V lost 7 bases, and 12 bases had no gene match. Germline CDR1 and CDR2: SQVTM and ANQGSEA. This CDR3 is 13 amino acids long. CDR3: CSGGTQGRPGYTF. DNA of the CDR3: TGCAGCGGAGGGACACAGGGGAGGCCTGGCTACACCTTC.

This clonotype was counted ten times or more. The chain uses TRBV27 and TRBJ2-3; 8 bases line up with TRBD1. Trimming at V came to 6 bases and at J to 4 bases, leaving 3 bases not matched to a gene. The CDR3 extends over 13 amino acids. The germline V gene has CDR1 MNHEY and CDR2 SMNVEV (reference sequence). The CDR3 here is CASRRQGPDTQYF. In DNA form, the CDR3 reads TGTGCCAGCAGAAGACAGGGGCCAGATACGCAGTATTTT.

This clonotype was seen ten or more times. The chain has TRBV7-9 and TRBJ1-1, with 9 positions matching TRBD1. CDR1 is SEHNR and CDR2 is FQNEAQ in the germline V gene (reference sequence). This CDR3 is built from 14 residues. With 7 bases clipped from V and 11 bases from J, the junction kept 14 bases outside the gene matches. CDR3 nucleotide sequence: TGTGCCAGCATCCCCCAGGGACAGGGCCTGACGGCTTTCTTT. Translated, it gives CASIPQGQGLTAFF.

The chain recombines TRBV11-1 with TRBJ1-2; D may be TRBD1 (5 bases). The V and J ends lost 2 bases and 4 bases respectively, with 5 bases between them. The germline CDR1 and CDR2 sequences are SGHAT and FQDESV (reference sequence). This CDR3 has 12 residues. CDR3 DNA: TGTGCCAGCAGCTTACAGGGCTATGGCTACACCTTC. Amino acid sequence: CASSLQGYGYTF.

This clonotype was seen many times. V is TRBV24-1 and J is TRBJ2-1; TRBD1 matches 8 bases. The V segment lost 3 bases and the J segment 2 bases; nucleotides outside the gene matches: 5. Per germline, CDR1 KGHDR and CDR2 SFDVKD. The CDR3 consists of 16 residues. The CDR3 here is CATSDRGQGTYNEQFF. CDR3 nucleotide sequence: TGTGCCACCAGTGATCGTGGACAGGGCACCTACAATGAGCAGTTCTTC.

The sample holds a few counts of this clonotype. The chain combines TRBV6-6 with TRBJ1-1; D unresolved. The CDR3 loop spans 14 amino acids. Trimming pared 0 bases from V and 1 base from J, leaving 6 bases between. Germline values: CDR1 MNHNY, CDR2 SVGAGI (reference sequence). The CDR3 sequence is CASSYSTENTEAFF. The DNA for the CDR3 is TGTGCCAGCAGTTACTCGACGGAGAACACTGAAGCTTTCTTT.